Presented here are 13 T cell receptor beta chains from one specimen sequenced in a study of cytomegalovirus exposure and HLA in healthy donors. Researchers ran the PCR with 60 Vbeta and 13 Jbeta primers. Repertoires were generated with immunoSEQ multiplex PCR, while TCRdb's copy carries only in-frame clones and drops some. The repertoire holds 200,000 to 250,000 clones, with over 75% as singletons. Sequencing used PBMCs. Receptors were obtained from a boy younger than 18 in good health and CMV-seronegative.

V gene TRBV5-1 combines with J gene TRBJ1-1, with 9 bases matching TRBD1. CDR1 and CDR2 (germline): SGHRS, YFSETQ. The CDR3 covers 13 residues. The junction had 4 bases not matched to a gene; V was cut back by 3 bases and J by 7 bases. The CDR3 sequence: CASSSTGGNEAFF. CDR3 DNA sequence: TGCGCCAGCAGCTCTACAGGGGGCAATGAAGCTTTCTTT. Full variable domain (outside the CDR3, taken from reference TRBV5-1 and TRBJ1-1): KAGVTQTPRYLIKTRGQQVTLSCSPISGHRSVSWYQQTPGQGLQFLFEYFSETQRNKGNFPGRFSGRQFSNSRSEMNVSTLELGDSALYLCASSSTGGNEAFFGQGTRLTVV.

The V and J genes are TRBV19 and TRBJ1-6; D remains unclear. V was cut by 5 bases and J by 7 bases, with 12 bases left in between. This CDR3 spans 14 amino acids. CDR1 LNHDA and CDR2 SQIVND come from the germline V gene (reference sequence). CDR3 residues: CASSAWTWNSPLHF. The CDR3 bases are TGTGCCAGTAGTGCCTGGACTTGGAATTCACCCCTCCACTTT.

The chain combines TRBV6-6 with TRBJ1-1; 7 bases are shared with TRBD1. This CDR3 has 14 amino acids. V was clipped by 4 bases and J by 4 bases; unmatched bases: 6. Germline CDR1 reads MNHNY; CDR2 reads SVGAGI (reference sequence). Written as DNA, the CDR3 is TGTGCCAGCAGTTTTAGGGGGCAGGGCACTGAAGCTTTCTTT. Translation gives CASSFRGQGTEAFF.

The chain is built from TRBV4-2 and TRBJ2-3; perhaps TRBD1 as D (5 bases). CDR1 and CDR2 from the germline V gene are LGHNA and YNFKEQ. Trimming shortened V by 0 bases and J by 1 base, and 11 bases separated the two germline ends. The CDR3 totals 16 residues. The CDR3: CASSQDLGPRTDTQYF. CDR3 sequence (DNA): TGTGCCAGCAGCCAAGATCTGGGGCCGCGCACAGATACGCAGTATTTT.

This rearrangement joins TRBV28 to TRBJ1-5; 7 bases agree with TRBD1. Germline V gene data show CDR1 as MDHEN and CDR2 as SYDVKM. The CDR3 runs 17 residues. With V trimmed by 8 bases and J by 6 bases, 19 bases remained unmatched. CDR3: CASLNPTGSMRRQPQHF. CDR3 DNA: TGTGCCAGCCTAAACCCGACAGGGAGTATGAGGCGTCAGCCCCAGCATTTT.

The chain couples TRBV7-3 to TRBJ2-6; the match to TRBD1 covers 11 bases. Per the germline V gene, CDR1 is SGHTA and CDR2 is FQGTGA. Trimming at V came to 11 bases and at J to 4 bases, leaving 7 bases not matched to a gene. This CDR3 contains 15 residues. CDR3 loop: CAAGQGASGANVLTF. Here the CDR3 DNA reads TGTGCCGCAGGACAGGGGGCTTCCGGGGCCAACGTCCTGACTTTC.

V is TRBV23-1 and J is TRBJ2-7, with 8 bases matching TRBD2. TRBV23-1 belongs to the ORF category, with a function that is uncertain. Trimming removed 5 bases from V and 5 bases from J; junction bases left unmatched: 11. The CDR3 runs to 15 residues. The CDR3 DNA sequence: TGCGCCAGCAGTATCCAGCGGGAGTCTCCCCACGAGCAGTACTTC. This sequence encodes CASSIQRESPHEQYF.

Note on this clone: This sample includes further DNA sequences coding for the same CDR3. The chain has TRBV7-9 and TRBJ2-5; D unresolved. This CDR3 contains 13 residues. V lost 2 bases and J lost 3, with 7 bases in between. Germline V gene lookup returns CDR1 SEHNR and CDR2 FQNEAQ (reference sequence). The CDR3 DNA follows: TGTGCCAGCAGCTTACAGGTGAAAGAGACCCAGTACTTC. It translates to CASSLQVKETQYF.

This sequence joins TRBV13 and TRBJ2-7, with 9 bases aligning to TRBD1. The CDR3 runs to 17 residues. Germline V gene lookup returns CDR1 PRHDT and CDR2 FYEKMQ (reference sequence). With 5 bases clipped from V and 5 bases from J, the junction kept 16 bases outside the gene matches. CDR3 DNA sequence: TGTGCCAGCAGCGCGGGACAGGGTTTCTCGCGGAGGGACGAGCAGTACTTC. This translates into CASSAGQGFSRRDEQYF.

The rearrangement links TRBV13 to TRBJ1-4, with 10 bases fitting TRBD1. Germline CDR1 and CDR2: PRHDT and FYEKMQ (reference sequence). This CDR3 has 18 residues. Losses at the gene ends were 4 bases for V and 0 bases for J; bases not matched to a gene: 8. The CDR3 sequence is CASSSGQGVSPTNEKLFF. The CDR3 nucleotides are TGTGCCAGCAGCTCCGGACAGGGGGTGTCACCAACTAATGAAAAACTGTTTTTT.

This chain links TRBV20-1 with TRBJ2-7; 7 nucleotides agree with TRBD2. This CDR3 has 11 amino acids. V dropped 6 bases and J dropped 4; count of bases not matched to a gene: 3. The germline CDR1 and CDR2 sequences are DFQATT and SNEGSKA (reference sequence). This chain's CDR3 is CSATGGYEQYF. CDR3 in DNA: TGCAGTGCAACCGGGGGGTACGAGCAGTACTTC.

V usage is TRBV5-4 and J usage is TRBJ2-5; 10 bases match TRBD2. Germline CDR1 reads SGHNT; CDR2 reads YYREEE (reference sequence). The CDR3 contains 16 residues. V gave up 3 bases and J gave up 5 bases; unmatched junction bases: 10. CDR3 in amino acids: CASSSLLAGNRETQYF. In DNA form, the CDR3 reads TGTGCCAGCAGCTCTCTACTAGCGGGAAACCGGGAGACCCAGTACTTC.

The gene calls are TRBV10-1 and TRBJ2-2; D unclear. This CDR3 is built from 15 residues. The V gene lost 5 bases and the J gene lost 4 bases, with 14 bases spanning the gap. CDR1 is WNHNN and CDR2 is SYGVQD in the germline V gene (reference sequence). CDR3 amino acids: CASSQTPSSTGELFF. The CDR3 DNA is TGCGCCAGCAGTCAGACCCCTTCTAGCACCGGGGAGCTGTTTTTT.